The next 21 T cell receptor beta chains were all read from a single sample in a study of cytomegalovirus exposure and HLA in healthy donors. The PCR was carried out with 60 Vbeta primers and 13 Jbeta primers. The assay was immunoSEQ multiplex PCR, and TCRdb's table has in-frame clones only and misses some. Among roughly 280,000 clones, roughly 70% were seen once, and the ten largest hold approximately 2.5%. Sequenced: PBMCs. The receptors were sampled from a female donor in good health and CMV-seronegative.

This clone was counted only a few times. This chain uses TRBV28 with TRBJ1-1; D gene unclear. The CDR3 loop spans 11 amino acids. V was clipped by 6 bases and J by 8 bases, with 10 bases between them. From germline, CDR1 is MDHEN and CDR2 SYDVKM. This CDR3 is CASSINSEAFF. The CDR3 nucleotides read TGTGCCAGCAGCATAAACTCAGAAGCTTTCTTT.

The V and J genes are TRBV5-6 and TRBJ2-5; TRBD1 aligns across 9 bases. Trimming cost V 0 bases and J 5 bases; bases outside gene matches: 2. Per the germline V gene, CDR1 is SGHDT and CDR2 is YYEEEE. The CDR3 contains 14 residues. The CDR3 region has the DNA TGTGCCAGCAGCTTGGGGGGGACAGGGGAGACCCAGTACTTC. Its translation is CASSLGGTGETQYF.

This clone was seen a few times. This sequence joins TRBV27 and TRBJ2-5, with TRBD1 matching over 9 bases. The CDR3 totals 15 residues. Per germline, CDR1 MNHEY and CDR2 SMNVEV (reference sequence). Germline trimming cut 5 bases from V and 5 bases from J; bases unmatched to any gene: 9. This CDR3 reads CASSVTGGRGETQYF. The CDR3 nucleotides are TGTGCCAGCAGTGTAACAGGGGGCCGGGGCGAGACCCAGTACTTC.

This clone was counted between two and nine times. The V call is TRBV6-1, the J call TRBJ2-2, with 12 positions matching TRBD2. Per the germline V gene, CDR1 is MNHNS and CDR2 is SASEGT. V lost 2 bases to trimming and J lost 6 bases; unmatched junction nucleotides: 1. This CDR3 spans 15 amino acids. This CDR3 is CASSELAGGPGELFF. CDR3 coding DNA: TGTGCCAGCAGTGAACTAGCGGGAGGGCCCGGGGAGCTGTTTTTT.

V usage is TRBV2 and J usage is TRBJ2-7; TRBD2 matches at 8 bases. The junction had 3 bases not matched to a gene; V was cut back by 5 bases and J by 0 bases. Germline-derived CDR1 and CDR2 are SNHLY and FYNNEI. The CDR3 is 14 amino acids. This CDR3 reads CASSRSGSSYEQYF. The CDR3, as DNA: TGTGCCAGCAGTCGAAGCGGGAGCTCCTACGAGCAGTACTTC.

The rearrangement joins TRBV7-8 to TRBJ2-4; TRBD2 agrees at 11 bases. The J segment lost 0 bases and the V segment lost 1 base, leaving 2 bases of the junction unmatched. The CDR3 runs to 17 residues. Germline V gene sequence: CDR1 SGHVS, CDR2 FQNEAQ. In DNA form, the CDR3 reads TGTGCCAGCAGCTTAGGACTAGCGGGACTAGCCAAAAACATTCAGTACTTC. Translated: CASSLGLAGLAKNIQYF.

The chain employs TRBV27 and TRBJ2-5; 9 nucleotides agree with TRBD2. The germline V gene has CDR1 MNHEY and CDR2 SMNVEV (reference sequence). Losses at the gene ends were 2 bases for V and 4 bases for J; bases not matched to a gene: 5. The CDR3 is made up of 15 amino acids. Here the CDR3 reads CASSLGGRAPETQYF. The DNA of the CDR3 is TGTGCCAGCAGTTTAGGCGGGAGGGCCCCAGAGACCCAGTACTTC.

The chain couples TRBV21-1 to TRBJ1-5; the table calls TRBD1, which could not be checked here. TRBV21-1 is a known pseudogene. This CDR3 has 18 residues. CDR3 nucleotide sequence: TGTGCCAGCAGCAAAGGCGGCCTCGGGACAGGGCTCAATCAGCCCCAGCATTTT. Translating it yields CASSKGGLGTGLNQPQHF.

This chain links TRBV7-2 with TRBJ2-1, with TRBD2 matching over 12 bases. Germline CDR1 reads SGHTA; CDR2 reads FQGNSA. CDR3 length: 16 amino acids. Unmatched junction bases numbered 2, after V lost 0 bases and J lost 5 bases. CDR3 bases: TGTGCCAGCAGCTTAGCGGGACTAGCGGGCCACAATGAGCAGTTCTTC. It is translated as CASSLAGLAGHNEQFF.

The V gene is TRBV10-3, the J gene TRBJ2-3, with 13 bases matching TRBD2. The V gene's germline CDR1 is ENHRY and CDR2 SYGVKD. The V segment lost 2 bases and the J segment 3 bases; nucleotides outside the gene matches: 8. This CDR3 has 18 amino acids. CDR3 sequence reads: CAISEERWTSGSTDTQYF. The CDR3 DNA sequence: TGTGCCATCAGTGAGGAGCGATGGACTAGCGGGAGTACAGATACGCAGTATTTT.

The V call is TRBV6-1, the J call TRBJ2-3; possibly TRBD2 for D (5 bases). CDR3 size: 14 residues. CDR1 and CDR2 (germline): MNHNS, SASEGT. V was clipped by 2 bases and J by 9 bases, with 15 bases between them. CDR3 amino acids: CASSERLAKTTQYF. CDR3 DNA: TGTGCCAGCAGTGAAAGGCTAGCTAAGACAACGCAGTATTTT.

V is TRBV7-9 and J is TRBJ1-5; D not resolved. Germline V CDR1 and CDR2: SEHNR, FQNEAQ (reference sequence). Trimming cost V 8 bases and J 4 bases, with 9 bases left between them. This CDR3 contains 12 residues. The CDR3 spells CASEGLNQPQHF. The CDR3 DNA sequence: TGTGCCAGCGAGGGCCTGAATCAGCCCCAGCATTTT.

The V call is TRBV7-8, the J call TRBJ2-5, with D hard to call. This CDR3 contains 13 residues. From germline, CDR1 is SGHVS and CDR2 FQNEAQ. Trimming removed 1 base at V and 5 bases at J, with 8 bases between. CDR3 sequence: CASSLGSAETQYF. CDR3 bases: TGTGCCAGCAGCTTAGGTTCAGCGGAGACCCAGTACTTC.

V usage is TRBV12-5 and J usage is TRBJ2-1; perhaps TRBD2 as D (6 bases). The CDR3 has 14 residues. Germline-derived CDR1 and CDR2 are LGHNT and FRNRAP. V lost 5 bases and J lost 8, with 16 bases in between. CDR3 DNA: TGTGCTAGTGGTCTTCATAATGGAGGGCATGAGCAGTTCTTC. Its protein is CASGLHNGGHEQFF.

In this sample, this clone turned up once. The chain joins TRBV19 to TRBJ1-4; D unresolved. Germline V gene sequence: CDR1 LNHDA, CDR2 SQIVND (reference sequence). This CDR3 region has 15 residues. V lost 5 bases, J lost 6 bases, and 16 bases lay in between. The CDR3 DNA is TGTGCCAGTAGTGACCGGGGAGGTATTTATGAAAAACTGTTTTTT. Encoded protein: CASSDRGGIYEKLFF.

This clone has just a few counts. The CDR3 DNA reads as TGTGCCAGCAGCGCTAGACAGGGGCCGAACACTGAAGCTTTCTTT. Amino acids: CASSARQGPNTEAFF. This chain uses TRBV7-8 with TRBJ1-1, with 8 nucleotides matching TRBD1. This CDR3 contains 15 residues. V lost 5 bases, J lost 1 base, and 6 bases stayed unmatched. Germline V gene lookup returns CDR1 SGHVS and CDR2 FQNEAQ.

CDR3 sequence (DNA): TGCGCCAGCAGCCAACCGGGGACAGGCAGGGGCCAGTACTTC. Translated, it gives CASSQPGTGRGQYF. The gene calls are TRBV4-1 and TRBJ2-5, with 8 nucleotides matching TRBD1. CDR3 size: 14 residues. From germline, CDR1 is MGHRA and CDR2 YSYEKL. After removal of 2 bases from V and 10 bases from J, the junction contained 9 bases not matched to a gene.

V gene TRBV10-2 combines with J gene TRBJ1-3; D is possibly TRBD1 (6 bases). V was clipped by 6 bases and J by 1 base, with 13 bases between them. There are 15 residues in the CDR3. Germline V gene data show CDR1 as WSHSY and CDR2 as SAAADI. DNA of the CDR3: TGCGCCAGCAGACAGGGAGTACAGTCTGGAAACACCATATATTTT. It translates to CASRQGVQSGNTIYF.

The chain recombines TRBV27 with TRBJ2-5, with TRBD1 matching over 7 bases. Matching the DNA end better, TRBJ2-7 makes the J call doubtful. CDR3 size: 13 residues. Germline V lookup: CDR1 MNHEY, CDR2 SMNVEV (reference sequence). CDR3 loop: CASSLPGQDEQYF. The CDR3 coding sequence is TGTGCCAGCAGTTTACCAGGACAGGACGAGCAGTACTTC.

The gene calls are TRBV5-5 and TRBJ2-3; TRBD2 aligns across 8 bases. V gave up 0 bases and J gave up 1 base; unmatched junction bases: 4. This CDR3 is 16 amino acids long. CDR1 is SGHKS and CDR2 is YYEKEE in the germline V gene (reference sequence). The CDR3 is CASSLGPTSGTDTQYF. DNA for the CDR3: TGTGCCAGCAGCTTGGGACCGACTAGCGGCACAGATACGCAGTATTTT.

The V and J genes are TRBV10-3 and TRBJ2-7; 7 bases are a match to TRBD1. Germline assignment: CDR1 ENHRY and CDR2 SYGVKD. CDR3 size: 16 residues. The V gene end was trimmed by 4 bases and the J gene end by 2 bases; junction bases not matched to a gene: 11. CDR3 DNA: TGTGCCATCAGTGGCCAACAGGGGAAAGGGGCCTACGAGCAGTACTTC. This codes for CAISGQQGKGAYEQYF.